This record concerns one TCR beta chain sequence. Its antigen remains unknown. V lost 0 bases to trimming and J lost 7 bases; unmatched junction nucleotides: 10. The CDR3 spans 16 residues. Per the germline V gene, CDR1 is MNHNY and CDR2 is SVGAGI (reference sequence). These data originate in a study of early stage breast cancer tumors. On the study more broadly: About 80% of the 16 invasive tumors were ER+, PR+ and HER2-. Average read coverage per sample was 9.5 to 10-fold. About 8 ER+/PR+/HER2- tumors were invasive ductal; four were invasive lobular.

Broader study findings: In about 85% of the 16 patients, blood comparison separated tumor from normal breast.

Clones were read by immunoSEQ multiplex PCR, and TCRdb kept only the in-frame ones, dropping some. The sample shows 25,000 to 35,000 clones, roughly two thirds of them seen only once. The TCR originated in a person aged 45-65 years with breast cancer. The genes are TRBV6-6 and TRBJ2-7, with 9 bases lining up with TRBD1. The sample was blood. CDR3 loop: CASSYSDRGPTEEQYF. For the CDR3, the DNA is TGTGCCAGCAGTTACTCGGACAGGGGCCCTACTGAGGAGCAGTACTTC.